This TCR beta chain was retrieved from a study of identical twins. Study conclusions and caveats: Insertions were fewer in abundant cord blood beta clonotypes, whereas memory repertoires showed none of this pattern. Invariant T cells like MAIT and iNKT could partly confound the zero-insertion analyses.

Trimming cost V 8 bases and J 13 bases, with 18 bases left between them. The germline V gene has CDR1 MNHEY and CDR2 SMNVEV (reference sequence). The CDR3 length is 12 residues. The sample holds one count of this clonotype. Its antigen is undetermined. Donors uniformly comprised healthy Caucasians. Template switching introduced a universal primer site, and the cDNA bore unique molecular identifiers. TCRdb re-called the 5' RACE reads with MiXCR, one entry per CDR3 protein. The sample holds 1,800,000 or so distinct CDR3 sequences; less than 40% are singletons and the top ten take about 0.3%. The chain joins TRBV27 to TRBJ2-1, with a possible D match to TRBD2 (7 bases). Sequencing was carried out using cord blood. The sequence was obtained from a newborn girl in good health. The CDR3 reads CASGLGRGAQFF. The CDR3 nucleotides read TGTGCCAGCGGACTGGGTCGGGGGGCACAGTTCTTC.